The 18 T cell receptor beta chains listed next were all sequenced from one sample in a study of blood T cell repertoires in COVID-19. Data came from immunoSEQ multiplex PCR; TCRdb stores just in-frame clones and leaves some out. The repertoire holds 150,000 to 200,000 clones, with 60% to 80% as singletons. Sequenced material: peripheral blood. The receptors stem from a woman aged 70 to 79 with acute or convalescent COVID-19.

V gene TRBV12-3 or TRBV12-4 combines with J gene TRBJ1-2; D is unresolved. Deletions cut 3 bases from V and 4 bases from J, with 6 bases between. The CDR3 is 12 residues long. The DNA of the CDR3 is TGTGCCAGCAGTTTGGCCGTCTATGGCTACACCTTC. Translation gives CASSLAVYGYTF.

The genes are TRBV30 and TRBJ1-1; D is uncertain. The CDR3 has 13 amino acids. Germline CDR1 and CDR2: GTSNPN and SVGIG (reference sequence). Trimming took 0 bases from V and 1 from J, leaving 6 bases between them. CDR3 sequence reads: CAWSVQPNTEAFF. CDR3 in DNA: TGTGCCTGGAGTGTACAGCCGAACACTGAAGCTTTCTTT.

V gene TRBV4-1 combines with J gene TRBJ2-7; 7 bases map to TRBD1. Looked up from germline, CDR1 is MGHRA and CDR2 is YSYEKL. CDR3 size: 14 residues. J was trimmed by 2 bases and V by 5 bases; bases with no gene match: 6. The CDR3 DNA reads TGCGCCAGCAGCTCAACGACAGGGACCTACGAGCAGTACTTC. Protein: CASSSTTGTYEQYF.

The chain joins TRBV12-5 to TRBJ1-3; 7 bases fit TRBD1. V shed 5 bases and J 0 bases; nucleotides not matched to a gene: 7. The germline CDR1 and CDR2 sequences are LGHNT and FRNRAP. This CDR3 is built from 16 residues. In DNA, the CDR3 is TGTGCTAGTGGTCTGAAACAGGGGAACTCTGGAAACACCATATATTTT. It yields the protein CASGLKQGNSGNTIYF.

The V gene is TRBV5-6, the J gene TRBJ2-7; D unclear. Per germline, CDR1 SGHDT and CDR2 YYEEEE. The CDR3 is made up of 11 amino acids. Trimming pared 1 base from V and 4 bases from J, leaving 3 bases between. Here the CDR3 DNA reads TGTGCCAGCAGCTTGCGGTACGAGCAGTACTTC. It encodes CASSLRYEQYF.

The CDR3 DNA follows: TGTGCCAGCACCTCGGGGGTGGGTCGCCTTTATTTCTTC. Its protein product is CASTSGVGRLYFF. The chain recombines TRBV2 with TRBJ2-1; TRBD2 might be the D (6 bases). Germline loops: CDR1 SNHLY, CDR2 FYNNEI. The V end was cut by 7 bases, the J end by 16 bases, with 23 bases between. The length of the CDR3 is 13 residues.

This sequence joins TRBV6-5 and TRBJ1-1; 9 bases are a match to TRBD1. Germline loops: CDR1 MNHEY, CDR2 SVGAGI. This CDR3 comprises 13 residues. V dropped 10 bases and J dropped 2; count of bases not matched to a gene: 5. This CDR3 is CATEDRGNTEAFF. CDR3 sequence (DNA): TGTGCCACCGAGGACAGGGGAAACACTGAAGCTTTCTTT.

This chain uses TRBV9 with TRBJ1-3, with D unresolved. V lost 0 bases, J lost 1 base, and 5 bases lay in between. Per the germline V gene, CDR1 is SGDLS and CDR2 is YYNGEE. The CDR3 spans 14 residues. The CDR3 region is CASSVGASGNTIYF. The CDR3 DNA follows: TGTGCCAGCAGCGTAGGGGCATCTGGAAACACCATATATTTT. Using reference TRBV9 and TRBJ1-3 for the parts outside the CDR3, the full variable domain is DSGVTQTPKHLITATGQRVTLRCSPRSGDLSVYWYQQSLDQGLQFLIQYYNGEERAKGNILERFSAQQFPDLHSELNLSSLELGDSALYFCASSVGASGNTIYFGEGSWLTVV.

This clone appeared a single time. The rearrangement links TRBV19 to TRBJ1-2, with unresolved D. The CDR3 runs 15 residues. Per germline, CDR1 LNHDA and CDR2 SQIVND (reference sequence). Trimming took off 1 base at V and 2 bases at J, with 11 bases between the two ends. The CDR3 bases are TGTGCCAGTAGTATAGCCGCGACACGAAACTATGGCTACACCTTC. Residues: CASSIAATRNYGYTF.

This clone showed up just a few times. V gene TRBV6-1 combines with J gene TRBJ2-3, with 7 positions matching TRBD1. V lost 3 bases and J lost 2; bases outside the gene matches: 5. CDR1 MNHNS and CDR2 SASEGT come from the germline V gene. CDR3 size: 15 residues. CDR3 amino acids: CASSENRGTTDTQYF. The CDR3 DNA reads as TGTGCCAGCAGTGAGAACAGGGGTACCACAGATACGCAGTATTTT.

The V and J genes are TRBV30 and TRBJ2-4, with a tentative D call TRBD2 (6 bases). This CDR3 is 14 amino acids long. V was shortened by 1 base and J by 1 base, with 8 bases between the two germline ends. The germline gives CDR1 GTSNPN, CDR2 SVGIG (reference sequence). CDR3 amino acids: CAWSAGVAKNIQYF. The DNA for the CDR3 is TGTGCCTGGAGTGCGGGAGTTGCCAAAAACATTCAGTACTTC.

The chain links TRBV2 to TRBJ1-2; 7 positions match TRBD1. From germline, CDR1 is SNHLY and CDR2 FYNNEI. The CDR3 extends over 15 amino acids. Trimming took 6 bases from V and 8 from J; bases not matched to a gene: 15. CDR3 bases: TGTGCCAGCAGCATAAGGAGACAGGGTTCGGGCGGCTACACCTTC. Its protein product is CASSIRRQGSGGYTF.

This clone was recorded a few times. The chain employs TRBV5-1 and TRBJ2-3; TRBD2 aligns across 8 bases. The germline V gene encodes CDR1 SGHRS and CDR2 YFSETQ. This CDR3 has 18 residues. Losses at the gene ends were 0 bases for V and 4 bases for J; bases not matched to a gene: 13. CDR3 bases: TGCGCCAGCAGCTTGGTCTTGGATTGGAGCGGGAGACCAGATACGCAGTATTTT. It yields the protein CASSLVLDWSGRPDTQYF.

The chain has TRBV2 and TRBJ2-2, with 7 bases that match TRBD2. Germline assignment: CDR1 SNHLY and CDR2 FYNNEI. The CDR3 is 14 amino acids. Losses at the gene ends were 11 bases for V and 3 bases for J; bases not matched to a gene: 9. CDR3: CAGGLDLDTGELFF. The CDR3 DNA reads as TGTGCCGGCGGACTAGACCTTGACACCGGGGAGCTGTTTTTT.

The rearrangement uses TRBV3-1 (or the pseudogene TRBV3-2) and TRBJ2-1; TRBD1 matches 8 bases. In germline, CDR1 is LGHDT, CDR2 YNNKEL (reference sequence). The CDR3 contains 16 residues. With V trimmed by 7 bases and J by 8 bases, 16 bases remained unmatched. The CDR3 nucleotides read TGTGCCAGCACCTACGCCCGAACAGGGGGTATCGATGAGCAGTTCTTC. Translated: CASTYARTGGIDEQFF.

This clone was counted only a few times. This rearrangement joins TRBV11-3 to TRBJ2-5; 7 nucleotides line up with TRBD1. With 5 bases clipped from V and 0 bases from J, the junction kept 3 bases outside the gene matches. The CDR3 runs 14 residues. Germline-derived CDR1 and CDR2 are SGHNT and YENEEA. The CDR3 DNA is TGTGCCAGCAGCCTTGGACAGGACCAAGAGACCCAGTACTTC. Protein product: CASSLGQDQETQYF.

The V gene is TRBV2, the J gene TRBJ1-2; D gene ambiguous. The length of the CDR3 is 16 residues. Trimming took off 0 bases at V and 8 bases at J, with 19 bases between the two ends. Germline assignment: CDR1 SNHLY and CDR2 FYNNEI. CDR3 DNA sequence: TGTGCCAGCAGTGAAGCGCAAAGTCTGGCCCCTCTGGGCTACACCTTC. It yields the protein CASSEAQSLAPLGYTF. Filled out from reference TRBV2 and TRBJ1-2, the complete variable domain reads EPEVTQTPSHQVTQMGQEVILRCVPISNHLYFYWYRQILGQKVEFLVSFYNNEISEKSEIFDDQFSVERPDGSNFTLKIRSTKLEDSAMYFCASSEAQSLAPLGYTFGSGTRLTVV.

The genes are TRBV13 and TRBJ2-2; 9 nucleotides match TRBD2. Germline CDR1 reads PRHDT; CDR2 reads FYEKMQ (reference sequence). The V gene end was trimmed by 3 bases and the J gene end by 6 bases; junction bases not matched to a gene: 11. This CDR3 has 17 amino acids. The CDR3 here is CASSLAAGGTSSGELFF. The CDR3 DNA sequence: TGTGCCAGCAGCTTGGCAGCGGGAGGAACCTCATCCGGGGAGCTGTTTTTT. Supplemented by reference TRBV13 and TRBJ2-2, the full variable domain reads AAGVIQSPRHLIKEKRETATLKCYPIPRHDTVYWYQQGPGQDPQFLISFYEKMQSDKGSIPDRFSAQQFSDYHSELNMSSLELGDSALYFCASSLAAGGTSSGELFFGEGSRLTVL.